These 10 T cell receptor beta chains were sequenced from one sample in a study of blood T cells in healthy people across ages. It was with a sample-barcoded 5' primer and a J-beta primer mix that a second PCR of roughly 7 to 12 cycles was run. TCRdb called the 5' RACE reads again in MiXCR, with one record for every CDR3 protein. The sample holds roughly 800,000 distinct CDR3 sequences; 55% to 75% are singletons and the top ten take 20% to 25%. The sequenced material came from blood. These receptors were obtained from a man under 40 in good health.

The sample holds a few counts of this clonotype. The genes are TRBV29-1 and TRBJ2-7, with D possibly TRBD1 on 6 matching bases. From germline, CDR1 is SQVTM and CDR2 ANQGSEA. V was shortened by 3 bases and J by 5 bases, with 8 bases between the two germline ends. The CDR3 consists of 11 residues. CDR3 nucleotide sequence: TGCAGCGTTGAGGACAGCAACGAGCAGTACTTC. Its translation is CSVEDSNEQYF.

This clonotype occurred a few times. This chain uses TRBV6-4 with TRBJ1-2; D not certain. Trimming removed 10 bases at V and 6 bases at J, with 18 bases between. This CDR3 is 13 amino acids long. Germline V gives CDR1 MRHNA, CDR2 SNTAGT. Here the CDR3 DNA reads TGTGCCACCTACAGCTTCACGGGTGATGGCTACACCTTC. Protein: CATYSFTGDGYTF.

Only a few counts were recorded for this clonotype. The CDR3 nucleotides are TGCGCCAGCAGCCGGTCTAAGGATACGCAGTATTTT. Protein: CASSRSKDTQYF. The V and J genes are TRBV4-3 and TRBJ2-3; D not certain. The CDR3 has 12 amino acids. The germline V gene encodes CDR1 LGHNA and CDR2 YSLEER. Between the trimmed V and J ends, which lost 4 bases and 6 bases, there was a span of 8 bases.

The genes are TRBV5-1 and TRBJ2-5, with D perhaps matching TRBD1 (6 bases). Trimming left V 0 bases short and J 11 bases short, with 20 bases between. Germline CDR1 is SGHRS and CDR2 is YFSETQ. This CDR3 has 15 amino acids. The CDR3 nucleotides are TGCGCCAGCAGCTTGGACAGGGCTTCCTACAATGAGCAGTACTTC. Encoded protein: CASSLDRASYNEQYF.

For this clonotype: It may be a read error: a sequence one base away is much more abundant. The CDR3 here is CSALAGGPLNEQYF. CDR3 DNA: TGCAGTGCCCTAGCGGGAGGGCCCCTCAATGAGCAGTACTTC. The chain joins TRBV20-1 to TRBJ2-7; 12 bases are shared with TRBD2. Losses at the gene ends were 6 bases for V and 7 bases for J; bases not matched to a gene: 10. The V gene's germline CDR1 is DFQATT and CDR2 SNEGSKA (reference sequence). This CDR3 has 14 residues.

V is TRBV12-3 or TRBV12-4 and J is TRBJ1-5, with D possibly being TRBD1 (5 bases). This CDR3 spans 16 amino acids. V lost 6 bases and J lost 9, with 24 bases in between. The CDR3 region has the DNA TGTGCCAGCAGCACAGCGATAGGCCAGGGAGGCCCGCCCCAGCATTTT. The encoded protein is CASSTAIGQGGPPQHF.

The chain employs TRBV9 and TRBJ1-2; no clear D. The V and J ends lost 10 bases and 8 bases respectively, with 18 bases between them. The CDR3 covers 12 residues. Germline V gives CDR1 SGDLS, CDR2 YYNGEE. The CDR3: CASPRDRYGYTF. The CDR3 DNA reads TGTGCCTCCCCGCGCGATCGCTACGGCTACACCTTC.

V and J are TRBV20-1 and TRBJ1-2; D not resolved. V was trimmed by 0 bases and J by 8 bases, leaving 7 bases between them. Per the germline V gene, CDR1 is DFQATT and CDR2 is SNEGSKA (reference sequence). The CDR3 totals 11 residues. CDR3 sequence (DNA): TGCAGTGCTAGAGATCAAAGGGGCTACACCTTC. Its protein product is CSARDQRGYTF.

The V gene is TRBV6-1, the J gene TRBJ2-1; maybe TRBD1 (5 bases). The CDR3 covers 17 residues. The V gene lost 3 bases and the J gene lost 8 bases, with 23 bases spanning the gap. In germline, CDR1 is MNHNS, CDR2 SASEGT. The CDR3 coding sequence is TGTGCCAGCAGTGATGAGTATGGGCAGGGCGGTAAGGATGAGCAGTTCTTC. This gives the protein CASSDEYGQGGKDEQFF.

The chain has TRBV20-1 and TRBJ2-4, with D perhaps matching TRBD2 (6 bases). The J call may not be correct, given that the DNA end is closer to TRBJ2-7. This CDR3 has 16 amino acids. Germline CDR1 is DFQATT and CDR2 is SNEGSKA (reference sequence). CDR3 in DNA: TGCAGTGCTAGGAAAGGTTTAGCGGAATCTGGCTACGAGCAGTACTTC. Translating gives CSARKGLAESGYEQYF.